This TCR beta chain was profiled in a study of identifying expanded T cells in peripheral blood. Regarding the study as a whole: Variance in clone template counts between approximately 2-week samples significantly increased with total template count across all healthy donors.

This CDR3 is built from 13 residues. Trimming shortened V by 5 bases and J by 7 bases, and 11 bases separated the two germline ends. CDR1 and CDR2 (germline): MDHEN, SYDVKM. Assay: immunoSEQ multiplex PCR; the TCRdb copy retains only in-frame clones and omits some. The sample lists tens of thousands of clones; around 88% were seen once. No infections or other immune events were documented during collection. Note on this clone: Antigen specificity is unknown.

The V gene is TRBV28, the J gene TRBJ1-4; D is perhaps TRBD1 (5 bases). Input material: blood. The receptor was derived from a person between 18 and 75 years old in good health. Written as DNA, the CDR3 is TGTGCCAGCAGTCCCCCCGGGGGTGAAAAACTGTTTTTT. Translating gives CASSPPGGEKLFF.